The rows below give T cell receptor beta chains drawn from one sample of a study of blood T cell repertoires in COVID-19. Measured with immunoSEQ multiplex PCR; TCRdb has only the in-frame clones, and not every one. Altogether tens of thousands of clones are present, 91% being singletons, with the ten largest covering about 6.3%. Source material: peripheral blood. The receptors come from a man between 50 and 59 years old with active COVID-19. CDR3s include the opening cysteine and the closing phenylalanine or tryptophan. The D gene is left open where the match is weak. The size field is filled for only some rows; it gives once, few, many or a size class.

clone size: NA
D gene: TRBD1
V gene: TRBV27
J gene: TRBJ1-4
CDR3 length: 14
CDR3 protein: CASRYRGEGEKLFF
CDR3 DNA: TGTGCCAGCAGATACAGGGGGGAAGGTGAAAAACTGTTTTTT

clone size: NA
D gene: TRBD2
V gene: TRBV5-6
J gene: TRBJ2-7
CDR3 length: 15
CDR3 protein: CASSLGPSGTYEQYF
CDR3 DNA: TGTGCCAGCAGCTTGGGGCCTAGCGGTACCTACGAGCAGTACTTC

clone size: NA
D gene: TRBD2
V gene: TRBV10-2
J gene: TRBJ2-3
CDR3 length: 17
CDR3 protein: CASSSLAGGPGTDTQYF
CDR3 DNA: TGCGCCAGCTCGAGTCTAGCGGGAGGGCCAGGGACAGATACGCAGTATTTT

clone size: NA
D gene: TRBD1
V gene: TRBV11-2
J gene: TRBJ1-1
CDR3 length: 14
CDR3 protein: CASSLAGGGTEAFF
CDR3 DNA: TGTGCCAGCAGCTTAGCAGGGGGAGGCACTGAAGCTTTCTTT

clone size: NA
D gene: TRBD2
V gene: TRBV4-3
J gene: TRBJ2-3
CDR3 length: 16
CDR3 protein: CASSQDTLAGGNTQYF
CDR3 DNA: TGCGCCAGCAGCCAAGATACTCTAGCGGGGGGGAATACGCAGTATTTT

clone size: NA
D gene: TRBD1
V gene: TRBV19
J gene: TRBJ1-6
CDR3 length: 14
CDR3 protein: CASSSRDRHSPLHF
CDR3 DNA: TGTGCCAGTAGCTCCCGGGACAGGCATTCACCCCTCCACTTT

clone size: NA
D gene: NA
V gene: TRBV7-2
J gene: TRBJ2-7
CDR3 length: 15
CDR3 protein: CASSFSRGANYEQYF
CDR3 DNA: TGTGCCAGCAGCTTTTCCCGGGGTGCAAACTACGAGCAGTACTTC

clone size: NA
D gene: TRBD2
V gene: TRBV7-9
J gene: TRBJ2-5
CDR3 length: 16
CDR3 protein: CASMGEERGIQETQYF
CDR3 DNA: TGTGCCAGCATGGGGGAGGAGCGGGGCATCCAAGAGACCCAGTACTTC

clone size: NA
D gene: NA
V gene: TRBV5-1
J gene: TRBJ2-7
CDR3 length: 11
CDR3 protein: CASSPSYEQYF
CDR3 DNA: TGCGCCAGCAGCCCTTCCTACGAGCAGTACTTC

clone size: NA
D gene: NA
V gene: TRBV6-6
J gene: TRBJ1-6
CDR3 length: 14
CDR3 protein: CASGSRGGNSPLHF
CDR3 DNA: TGTGCCAGCGGGTCTAGGGGTGGTAATTCACCCCTCCACTTT

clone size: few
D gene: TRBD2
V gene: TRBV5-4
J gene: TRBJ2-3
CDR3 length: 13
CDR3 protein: CASSPTSSDTQYF
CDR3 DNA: TGTGCCAGCAGCCCGACTAGCTCAGATACGCAGTATTTT

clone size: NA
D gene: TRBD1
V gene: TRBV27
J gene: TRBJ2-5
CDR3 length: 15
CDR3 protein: CASSTIDRGQKTQYF
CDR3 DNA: TGTGCCAGCAGTACTATTGACAGGGGGCAGAAGACCCAGTACTTC

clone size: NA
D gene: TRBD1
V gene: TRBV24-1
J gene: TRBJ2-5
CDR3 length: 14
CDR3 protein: CATSDPTGTETQYF
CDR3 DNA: TGTGCCACCAGTGACCCGACAGGGACAGAGACCCAGTACTTC

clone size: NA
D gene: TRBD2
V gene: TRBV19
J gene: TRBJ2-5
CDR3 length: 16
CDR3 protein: CASSTMTSGYQETQYF
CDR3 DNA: TGTGCCAGTAGTACTATGACTAGCGGGTACCAAGAGACCCAGTACTTC

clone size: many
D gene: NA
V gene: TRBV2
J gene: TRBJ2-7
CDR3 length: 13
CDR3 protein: CASSGTRVYEQYF
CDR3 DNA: TGTGCCAGCAGCGGGACAAGAGTTTACGAGCAGTACTTC

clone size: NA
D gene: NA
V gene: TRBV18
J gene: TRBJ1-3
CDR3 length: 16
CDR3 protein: CASSPRRQAGGNTIYF
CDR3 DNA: TGTGCCAGCTCACCGCGCCGACAGGCTGGTGGAAACACCATATATTTT

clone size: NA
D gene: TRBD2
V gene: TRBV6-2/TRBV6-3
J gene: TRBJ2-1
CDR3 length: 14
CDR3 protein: CASSNSGGADEQFF
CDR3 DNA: TGTGCCAGCAGTAATAGCGGGGGGGCAGATGAGCAGTTCTTC

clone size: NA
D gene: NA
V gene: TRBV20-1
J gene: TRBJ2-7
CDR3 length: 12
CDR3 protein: CSASGTGEEQYF
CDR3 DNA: TGCAGCGCTAGTGGGACGGGGGAGGAGCAGTACTTC

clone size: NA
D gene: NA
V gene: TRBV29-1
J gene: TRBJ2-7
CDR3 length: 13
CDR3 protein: CSVEDLSTGEQYF
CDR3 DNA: TGCAGCGTTGAAGATCTTTCAACGGGCGAGCAGTACTTC

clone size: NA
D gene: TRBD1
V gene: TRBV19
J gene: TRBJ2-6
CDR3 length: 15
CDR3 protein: CASSTQGAGANVLTF
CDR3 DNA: TGTGCCAGTAGTACCCAGGGGGCTGGGGCCAACGTCCTGACTTTC

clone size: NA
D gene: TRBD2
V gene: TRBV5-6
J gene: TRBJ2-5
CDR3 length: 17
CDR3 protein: CASSLGLVTPGGETQYF
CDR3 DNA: TGTGCCAGCAGCTTGGGGCTGGTGACTCCGGGGGGAGAGACCCAGTACTTC

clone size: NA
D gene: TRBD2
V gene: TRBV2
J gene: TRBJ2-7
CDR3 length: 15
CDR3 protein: CASSTDSGSRNEQYF
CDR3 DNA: TGTGCCAGCAGTACTGATAGCGGGAGTAGGAACGAGCAGTACTTC

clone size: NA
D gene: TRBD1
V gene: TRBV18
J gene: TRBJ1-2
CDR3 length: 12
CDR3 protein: CASSPTGGGYTF
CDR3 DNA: TGTGCCAGCTCACCGACAGGGGGTGGCTACACCTTC